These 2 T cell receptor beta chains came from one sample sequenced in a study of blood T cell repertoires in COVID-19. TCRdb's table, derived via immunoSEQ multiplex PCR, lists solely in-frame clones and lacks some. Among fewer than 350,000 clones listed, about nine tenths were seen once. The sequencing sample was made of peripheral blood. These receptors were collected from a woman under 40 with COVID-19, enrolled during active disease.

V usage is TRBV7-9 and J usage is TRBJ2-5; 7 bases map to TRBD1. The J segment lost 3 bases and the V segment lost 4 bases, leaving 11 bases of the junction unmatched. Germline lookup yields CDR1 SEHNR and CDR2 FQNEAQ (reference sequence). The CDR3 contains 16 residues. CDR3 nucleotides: TGTGCCAGCAGCTCTCCGTTCCGGGACAGAGAAGAGACCCAGTACTTC. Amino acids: CASSSPFRDREETQYF.

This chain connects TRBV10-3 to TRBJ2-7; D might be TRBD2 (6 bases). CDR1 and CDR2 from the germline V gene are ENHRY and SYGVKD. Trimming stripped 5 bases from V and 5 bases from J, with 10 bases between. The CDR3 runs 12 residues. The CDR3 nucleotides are TGTGCCATCAGTCGGGACTCTCACGAGCAGTACTTC. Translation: CAISRDSHEQYF.